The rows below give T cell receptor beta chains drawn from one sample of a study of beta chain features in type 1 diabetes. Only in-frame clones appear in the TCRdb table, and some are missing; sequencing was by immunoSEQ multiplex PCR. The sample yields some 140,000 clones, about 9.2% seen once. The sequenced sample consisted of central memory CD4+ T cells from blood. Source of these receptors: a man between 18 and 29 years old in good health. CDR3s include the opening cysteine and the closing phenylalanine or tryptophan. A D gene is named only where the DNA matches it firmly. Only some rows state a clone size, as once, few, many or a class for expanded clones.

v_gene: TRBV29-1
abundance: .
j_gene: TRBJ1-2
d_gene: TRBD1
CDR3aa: CSVGTGGARRDGYTF
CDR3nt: TGCAGCGTTGGGACAGGCGGCGCACGGAGGGATGGCTACACCTTC

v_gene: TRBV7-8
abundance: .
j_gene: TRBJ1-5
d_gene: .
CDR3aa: CASSLAADYQPQHF
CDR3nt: TGTGCCAGCAGCTTAGCTGCGGACTATCAGCCCCAGCATTTT

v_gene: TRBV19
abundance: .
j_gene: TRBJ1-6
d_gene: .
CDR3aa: CASSIFENSPLHF
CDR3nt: TGTGCCAGTAGTATATTCGAGAATTCACCCCTCCACTTT

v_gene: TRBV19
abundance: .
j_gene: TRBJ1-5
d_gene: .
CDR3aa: CASSGGARQPQHF
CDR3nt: TGTGCCAGTAGTGGAGGGGCACGTCAGCCCCAGCATTTT

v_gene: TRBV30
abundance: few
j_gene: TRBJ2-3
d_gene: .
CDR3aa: CAWSTRGTDTQYF
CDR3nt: TGTGCCTGGAGTACCCGGGGCACAGATACGCAGTATTTT

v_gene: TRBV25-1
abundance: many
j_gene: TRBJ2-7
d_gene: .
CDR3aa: CASSQNYEQYF
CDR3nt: TGTGCCAGCTCCCAAAACTACGAGCAGTACTTC

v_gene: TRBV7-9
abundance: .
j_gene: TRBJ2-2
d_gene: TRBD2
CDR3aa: CASRALAGNTGELFF
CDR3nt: TGTGCCAGCAGAGCCCTAGCGGGGAACACCGGGGAGCTGTTTTTT

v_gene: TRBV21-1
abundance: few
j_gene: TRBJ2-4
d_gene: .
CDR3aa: CASSRTGLKNIQYF
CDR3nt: TGTGCCAGCAGCCGGACAGGGTTAAAAAACATTCAGTACTTC

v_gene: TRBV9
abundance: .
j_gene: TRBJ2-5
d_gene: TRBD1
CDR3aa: CASSVGDRGEQETQYF
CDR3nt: TGTGCCAGCAGCGTAGGAGACAGGGGGGAACAAGAGACCCAGTACTTC

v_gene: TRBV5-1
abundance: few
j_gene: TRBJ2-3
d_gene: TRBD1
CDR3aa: CASSRAGTGGRDTQYF
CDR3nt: TGCGCCAGCAGCCGCGCCGGGACAGGGGGCAGAGATACGCAGTATTTT

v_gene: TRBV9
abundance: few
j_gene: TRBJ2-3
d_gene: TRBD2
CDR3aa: CASSARPGGVTDTQYF
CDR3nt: TGTGCCAGCAGCGCCAGACCGGGGGGAGTCACAGATACGCAGTATTTT

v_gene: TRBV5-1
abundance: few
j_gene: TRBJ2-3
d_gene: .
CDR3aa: CASSFGGQQQDTQYF
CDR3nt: TGCGCCAGCAGCTTCGGCGGCCAACAACAAGATACGCAGTATTTT

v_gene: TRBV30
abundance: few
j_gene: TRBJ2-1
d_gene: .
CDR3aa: CAWSVQGEQFF
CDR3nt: TGTGCCTGGAGTGTACAGGGTGAGCAGTTCTTC

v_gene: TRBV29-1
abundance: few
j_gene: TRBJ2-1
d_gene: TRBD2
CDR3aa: CSVERLAMYNEQFF
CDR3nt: TGCAGCGTTGAAAGACTAGCGATGTACAATGAGCAGTTCTTC

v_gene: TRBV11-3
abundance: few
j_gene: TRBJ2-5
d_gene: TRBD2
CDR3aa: CASSPGLAGWETQYF
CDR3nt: TGTGCCAGCAGCCCCGGACTAGCGGGGTGGGAGACCCAGTACTTC

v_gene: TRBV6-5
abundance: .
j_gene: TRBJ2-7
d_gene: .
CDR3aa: CASSESGWEQYF
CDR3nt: TGTGCCAGCAGTGAATCGGGGTGGGAGCAGTACTTC

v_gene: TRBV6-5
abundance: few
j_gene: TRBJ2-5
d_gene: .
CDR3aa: CASSSRTGWREQYF
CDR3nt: TGTGCCAGCAGTTCACGGACAGGGTGGCGGGAGCAGTACTTC

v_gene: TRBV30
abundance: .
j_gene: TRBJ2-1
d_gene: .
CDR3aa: CAWTITGRTSNEQFF
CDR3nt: TGTGCCTGGACCATAACAGGGCGTACGTCCAATGAGCAGTTCTTC

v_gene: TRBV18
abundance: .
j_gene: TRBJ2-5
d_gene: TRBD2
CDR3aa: CASSPGVGLAGGQETQYF
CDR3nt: TGTGCCAGCTCACCAGGTGTCGGTCTAGCGGGGGGCCAAGAGACCCAGTACTTC

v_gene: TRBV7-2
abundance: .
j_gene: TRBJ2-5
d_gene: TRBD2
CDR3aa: CASSFSGAGGETQYF
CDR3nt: TGTGCCAGCAGCTTTAGCGGAGCGGGGGGTGAGACCCAGTACTTC